A single T cell receptor beta chain is shown here with its context. Its antigen is not known. Every sample had a minimum of 6 million PBMCs isolated. These data belong to a study of blood T cells in healthy people across ages. General study findings and limits: It was held that the diversity estimates obtained from one million T cells were underestimates. Long-lived donors exceeded aged donors in naive CD4+ cells and diversity.

The CDR3 is 12 residues long. Germline CDR1 is DFQATT and CDR2 is SNEGSKA (reference sequence). Trimming removed 3 bases at V and 3 bases at J, with 8 bases between. A second PCR of roughly 7 to 11 cycles used a sample-barcoded 5' primer and a J-beta primer mix. Each TCR beta cDNA got a 12-nucleotide random molecular identifier. Using its own MiXCR run on the 5' RACE reads, TCRdb lists one record per CDR3 protein. The sample consists of hundreds of thousands of distinct CDR3 sequences, roughly 43% of them appearing once. The sample was blood. The sequence came from a woman aged 55-69 years in good health. The J gene is TRBJ2-5, the V gene TRBV20-1; D gene unclear. The CDR3 DNA reads as TGCAGTGCTAGGCCCGCGGAAGAGACCCAGTACTTC. As protein: CSARPAEETQYF.